These 23 T cell receptor beta chains came from one sample sequenced in a study of regulatory T cells in long-lasting Graves disease. Described time point: newly diagnosed GD, antithyroid drugs for less than 3 months. Generation of the TCR library employed RNA extracted from PBMCs. In building TCR beta libraries, iRepertoire HTBI primers were used together with Arm-PCR of CDR3 regions. TCRdb re-derived calls from the multiplex PCR reads in MiXCR, one entry per CDR3 protein. The sample carries approximately 300,000 distinct CDR3 sequences, 15% to 20% recorded once. Sequencing used peripheral blood mononuclear cells (PBMCs), obtained at new diagnosis, from a patient treated with antithyroid drugs. The receptors here all came from a female donor with Graves disease.

The genes are TRBV18 and TRBJ1-1; maybe TRBD1 (6 bases). The V gene's germline CDR1 is KGHSH and CDR2 LQKENI. CDR3 size: 14 residues. Between the trimmed V and J ends, which lost 5 bases and 3 bases, there was a span of 13 bases. The CDR3 DNA follows: TGTGCCAGCTCATTGGGGGGGGCGCACACTGAAGCTTTCTTT. Translated: CASSLGGAHTEAFF.

The rearrangement uses TRBV2 and TRBJ1-3; 7 bases line up with TRBD1. The CDR3 is 13 amino acids. V lost 6 bases and J lost 4; bases outside the gene matches: 3. Germline CDR1 reads SNHLY; CDR2 reads FYNNEI. CDR3 nucleotides: TGTGCCAGCAGATTGGACAGGGGAAACACCATATATTTT. This gives the protein CASRLDRGNTIYF. Full variable domain (rest looked up from reference TRBV2 and TRBJ1-3): EPEVTQTPSHQVTQMGQEVILRCVPISNHLYFYWYRQILGQKVEFLVSFYNNEISEKSEIFDDQFSVERPDGSNFTLKIRSTKLEDSAMYFCASRLDRGNTIYFGEGSWLTVV.

This clonotype occurred once. The rearrangement uses TRBV28 and TRBJ2-7; unclear D gene. V shed 6 bases and J shed 1 base, with 13 bases lying between them. CDR1 MDHEN and CDR2 SYDVKM come from the germline V gene. The CDR3 is made up of 14 amino acids. In DNA, the CDR3 is TGTGCCAGCAGACCTAACGACATGTCCTACGAGCAGTACTTC. Encoded protein: CASRPNDMSYEQYF.

This clonotype has ten or more counts. This chain connects TRBV12-3 or TRBV12-4 to TRBJ2-5; D unclear. This CDR3 region has 12 residues. V lost 6 bases, J lost 5 bases, and 10 bases lay in between. The CDR3 DNA is TGTGCCAGCAGGCCCGATACGGAGACCCAGTACTTC. Translating it yields CASRPDTETQYF.

The chain uses TRBV5-4 and TRBJ2-7; D call uncertain. This CDR3 is built from 13 residues. Trimming stripped 0 bases from V and 2 bases from J, with 6 bases between. The germline V gene encodes CDR1 SGHNT and CDR2 YYREEE (reference sequence). Here the CDR3 reads CASSLEGTYEQYF. DNA of the CDR3: TGTGCCAGCAGCTTGGAGGGTACCTACGAGCAGTACTTC. The full variable domain, completed using reference TRBV5-4 and TRBJ2-7, is ETGVTQSPTHLIKTRGQQVTLRCSSQSGHNTVSWYQQALGQGPQFIFQYYREEENGRGNFPPRFSGLQFPNYSSELNVNALELDDSALYLCASSLEGTYEQYFGPGTRLTVT.

This clonotype was found many times. The chain recombines TRBV27 with TRBJ2-1, with D unclear. V lost 4 bases and J 4 bases, leaving 11 bases between the germline ends. CDR1 and CDR2 from the germline V gene are MNHEY and SMNVEV (reference sequence). The CDR3 sequence is 14 residues long. In nucleotides, the CDR3 is TGTGCCAGCAGTTCCCCAACGGGTTACAATGAGCAGTTCTTC. Its protein is CASSSPTGYNEQFF.

The CDR3 loop reads CSARGVNLGELFF. The CDR3 DNA sequence: TGCAGTGCTAGAGGCGTAAACCTGGGGGAGCTGTTTTTT. The rearrangement joins TRBV20-1 to TRBJ2-2; D ambiguous. This CDR3 contains 13 residues. V shed 1 base and J shed 8 bases, with 11 bases lying between them. The germline V gene encodes CDR1 DFQATT and CDR2 SNEGSKA (reference sequence).

At least ten counts were recorded for this clonotype. V is TRBV24-1 and J is TRBJ2-5; D is unclear. In germline, CDR1 is KGHDR, CDR2 SFDVKD. Trimming removed 5 bases at V and 0 bases at J, with 3 bases between. This CDR3 is 12 amino acids long. CDR3 sequence reads: CATSGYQETQYF. CDR3 DNA: TGTGCCACCAGTGGCTACCAAGAGACCCAGTACTTC.

This clonotype was seen a few times. This chain links TRBV5-4 with TRBJ2-5, with D perhaps TRBD1 (6 bases). Germline V lookup: CDR1 SGHNT, CDR2 YYREEE (reference sequence). CDR3 length equals 12 residues. The CDR3 sequence is CGVMGAQETQYF. The CDR3 nucleotides read TGTGGGGTGATGGGGGCCCAAGAGACCCAGTACTTC. The whole variable domain, remainder taken from reference TRBV5-4 and TRBJ2-5, is ETGVTQSPTHLIKTRGQQVTLRCSSQSGHNTVSWYQQALGQGPQFIFQYYREEENGRGNFPPRFSGLQFPNYSSELNVNALELDDSALYLCGVMGAQETQYFGPGTRLLVL.

This clonotype was counted at least ten times. The V and J genes are TRBV10-2 and TRBJ2-7, with D tentatively TRBD1 (5 bases). V lost 8 bases to trimming and J lost 4 bases, with 12 bases between them. The CDR3 contains 12 residues. The V gene's germline CDR1 is WSHSY and CDR2 SAAADI. For the CDR3, the DNA is TGCGCCAGCGGGGTCGACAGATACGAGCAGTACTTC. Translation gives CASGVDRYEQYF.

The genes are TRBV12-5 and TRBJ2-5; TRBD1 agrees at 8 bases. Per germline, CDR1 LGHNT and CDR2 FRNRAP. CDR3 length: 16 amino acids. Unmatched junction bases numbered 10, after V lost 2 bases and J lost 5 bases. The CDR3, as DNA: TGTGCTAGTGGTTTGAGCCCCGCAGGGGGCGAGGAGACCCAGTACTTC. Encoded protein: CASGLSPAGGEETQYF.

This clonotype has at least ten counts. Because the CDR3's place on the DNA is in doubt, the DNA is left out and the CDR3 is given as listed by TCRdb. CDR3 loop: CASSSSTSGSYEQYF. This chain links TRBV6-5 with TRBJ2-7; the table calls TRBD2, which could not be checked here. Termini included, the CDR3 measures 15 amino acids. CDR1 is MNHEY, CDR2 SVGAGI, per germline.

This clonotype was detected many times. The chain is built from TRBV24-1 and TRBJ2-2; D remains ambiguous. Germline values: CDR1 KGHDR, CDR2 SFDVKD. The CDR3 sequence is 14 residues long. V was shortened by 9 bases and J by 2 bases, with 12 bases between the two germline ends. CDR3 nucleotide sequence: TGTGCCACCGGAAGCAGGTTCAACACCGGGGAGCTGTTTTTT. Translated, it gives CATGSRFNTGELFF.

With regard to this clonotype: A single base is all that separates this from a far larger clone, so a read error is likely. The rearrangement joins TRBV3-1 to TRBJ2-1; D may be TRBD1 (7 bases). The CDR3 runs 15 residues. Deletions cut 5 bases from V and 2 bases from J, with 13 bases between. The germline V gene has CDR1 LGHDT and CDR2 YNNKEL (reference sequence). The CDR3 DNA reads TGTGCCAGCAGCGGCCAGGGGGGCCCCTACAATGAGCAGTTCTTC. This gives the protein CASSGQGGPYNEQFF.

This clonotype was seen at least ten times. The rearrangement links TRBV28 to TRBJ1-1; the D is unclear. Germline CDR1 and CDR2: MDHEN and SYDVKM. CDR3 length equals 11 residues. Trimming stripped 4 bases from V and 7 bases from J, with 7 bases between. The CDR3 protein is CASSYQLEAFF. The CDR3 DNA reads TGTGCCAGCAGTTACCAGCTTGAAGCTTTCTTT.

This clonotype has a count of ten or more. V usage is TRBV9 and J usage is TRBJ2-5; TRBD2 agrees at 12 bases. V trimming: 0 bases; J trimming: 1 base; junction bases outside the gene matches: 10. This CDR3 region has 19 residues. Germline CDR1 reads SGDLS; CDR2 reads YYNGEE. The CDR3 reads CASSVGTSGILRPQETQYF. CDR3 nucleotides: TGTGCCAGCAGCGTAGGGACTAGCGGGATTCTGCGGCCCCAAGAGACCCAGTACTTC.

V gene TRBV28 combines with J gene TRBJ1-2; TRBD1 agrees at 8 bases. This CDR3 comprises 15 residues. After removal of 3 bases from V and 4 bases from J, the junction contained 7 bases not matched to a gene. From germline, CDR1 is MDHEN and CDR2 SYDVKM. CDR3 DNA sequence: TGTGCCAGCAGTTTGGGACAGGCGGGGACCTATGGCTACACCTTC. It specifies CASSLGQAGTYGYTF.

In its sample, this clonotype was seen many times. CDR3 bases: TGTGCCAGCAGTGCTGCAGTCAGGACCCAGTACTTC. Its translation: CASSAAVRTQYF. The rearrangement joins TRBV28 to TRBJ2-5; no clear D. This CDR3 comprises 12 residues. Germline V gene sequence: CDR1 MDHEN, CDR2 SYDVKM. V shed 5 bases and J shed 7 bases, with 11 bases lying between them.

The rearrangement links TRBV20-1 to TRBJ2-2, with TRBD1 identical over 8 bases. This CDR3 region has 15 residues. Trimming took 3 bases from V and 2 from J; bases not matched to a gene: 5. Germline loops: CDR1 DFQATT, CDR2 SNEGSKA (reference sequence). The CDR3 DNA reads TGCAGTGCTAGTTATCCAGGGGGCAACACCGGGGAGCTGTTTTTT. Translation: CSASYPGGNTGELFF.

This clonotype was counted at least ten times. The genes are TRBV27 and TRBJ1-1; 11 positions match TRBD1. The V gene's germline CDR1 is MNHEY and CDR2 SMNVEV (reference sequence). The CDR3 consists of 15 residues. V lost 4 bases, J lost 4 bases, and 5 bases stayed unmatched. CDR3 residues: CASSWGTGGITEAFF. CDR3 coding DNA: TGTGCCAGCAGTTGGGGGACAGGGGGTATCACTGAAGCTTTCTTT.

This clonotype was picked up many times. The chain has TRBV12-3 or TRBV12-4 and TRBJ2-7; 7 bases fit TRBD2. The CDR3 has 13 amino acids. The V and J ends lost 6 bases and 9 bases, in that order; junction bases with no gene match: 11. The DNA of the CDR3 is TGTGCCAGCAGAACGACGGGAGGCGAGGGGCAGTACTTC. As protein: CASRTTGGEGQYF.

Many counts were recorded for this clonotype. V gene TRBV7-2 combines with J gene TRBJ2-7, with 9 bases matching TRBD1. Germline V gene data show CDR1 as SGHTA and CDR2 as FQGNSA. After removal of 2 bases from V and 5 bases from J, the junction contained 4 bases not matched to a gene. CDR3 length: 14 amino acids. As DNA, the CDR3 is TGTGCCAGCAGCTTAATACAGGGGGCCAACGAGCAGTACTTC. Translating it yields CASSLIQGANEQYF.

This clonotype has ten or more counts. This chain joins TRBV2 and TRBJ2-3; D is ambiguous. Trimming took off 4 bases at V and 5 bases at J, with 19 bases between the two ends. The germline V gene has CDR1 SNHLY and CDR2 FYNNEI. CDR3 size: 16 residues. The CDR3 reads CASSGRARYSQDTQYF. Here the CDR3 DNA reads TGTGCCAGCAGTGGACGGGCCAGGTATTCCCAAGATACGCAGTATTTT.